Presented here are 12 T cell receptor beta chains from one specimen sequenced in a study of T cells after yellow fever vaccination. TCRdb re-called the 5' RACE reads through MiXCR, storing one row per CDR3 protein. The data contain 340,000 or so distinct CDR3 sequences, under 15% of them seen just once; the ten biggest clones take up 2.5% to 4%. The sequencing here drew on CD4+ T cells sorted from PBMCs, taken 15 days after the yellow fever booster vaccination. The receptors were gathered from a man younger than 35 who received the YFV17D yellow fever vaccine.

This clonotype showed up just a few times. The chain joins TRBV7-2 to TRBJ2-5, with a tentative D call TRBD1 (7 bases). The CDR3 sequence is 13 residues long. V was trimmed by 5 bases and J by 3 bases, leaving 10 bases between them. The germline V gene has CDR1 SGHTA and CDR2 FQGNSA. In nucleotides, the CDR3 is TGTGCCAGCAGCCGCGGGACAGAAGAGACCCAGTACTTC. This encodes CASSRGTEETQYF. Full variable domain (missing parts from reference TRBV7-2 and TRBJ2-5): GAGVSQSPSNKVTEKGKDVELRCDPISGHTALYWYRQSLGQGLEFLIYFQGNSAPDKSGLPSDRFSAERTGGSVSTLTIQRTQQEDSAVYLCASSRGTEETQYFGPGTRLLVL.

The chain links TRBV25-1 to TRBJ2-7, with D tentatively TRBD2 (7 bases). V lost 2 bases and J lost 2, with 16 bases in between. CDR3 length equals 16 residues. Germline CDR1 reads MGHDK; CDR2 reads SYGVNS. CDR3 in DNA: TGTGCCAGCAGTGAAGCGGGGGCCAGGCGAACCTACGAGCAGTACTTC. This gives the protein CASSEAGARRTYEQYF.

This clonotype appeared a few times. The J gene is TRBJ1-6, the V gene TRBV27; 7 bases fit TRBD1. J gave up 9 bases and V 5 bases, and 10 bases lay outside the gene matches. Germline values: CDR1 MNHEY, CDR2 SMNVEV (reference sequence). The CDR3 is 15 amino acids. The CDR3 bases are TGTGCCAGCAGTCTATGGGACAGTACGAGTTCACCCCTCCACTTT. This sequence encodes CASSLWDSTSSPLHF.

The chain couples TRBV19 to TRBJ2-3, with D possibly matching TRBD2 (5 bases). V was shortened by 5 bases and J by 6 bases, with 18 bases between the two germline ends. From germline, CDR1 is LNHDA and CDR2 SQIVND (reference sequence). The CDR3 loop spans 15 amino acids. The CDR3 reads CASSRLHSKVDTQYF. CDR3 nucleotides: TGTGCCAGTAGTCGACTACACTCGAAGGTGGATACGCAGTATTTT.

This sequence joins TRBV20-1 and TRBJ1-1, with no clear D. Trimming removed 2 bases from V and 3 bases from J, with 13 bases in between. CDR1 DFQATT and CDR2 SNEGSKA come from the germline V gene (reference sequence). The CDR3 is 14 amino acids. The CDR3 DNA reads TGCAGTGCTAGATTCGGCGGCGCGGACACTGAAGCTTTCTTT. Translated, it gives CSARFGGADTEAFF.

V usage is TRBV24-1 and J usage is TRBJ1-2; weak D call: TRBD1 (5 bases). Trimming stripped 6 bases from V and 7 bases from J, with 17 bases between. The CDR3 extends over 14 amino acids. Germline V lookup: CDR1 KGHDR, CDR2 SFDVKD. This CDR3 reads CATSPGTEALGYTF. The CDR3 nucleotides read TGTGCCACCAGTCCCGGGACGGAGGCTCTTGGCTACACCTTC.

The J gene is TRBJ2-2, the V gene TRBV12-3 or TRBV12-4; possible D gene TRBD1, 6 bases. V was shortened by 5 bases and J by 4 bases, with 20 bases between the two germline ends. The CDR3 runs to 17 residues. The CDR3 nucleotides are TGTGCCAGCAGTCAACCCTGGGGGCATCTAGTCACCGGGGAGCTGTTTTTT. As protein: CASSQPWGHLVTGELFF.

This clonotype has a handful of counts. This chain joins TRBV18 and TRBJ1-3; D gene unclear. Looked up from germline, CDR1 is KGHSH and CDR2 is LQKENI. V was cut by 3 bases and J by 4 bases, with 16 bases left in between. This CDR3 has 16 amino acids. The CDR3 loop reads CASSPIGSAQGNTIYF. CDR3 DNA sequence: TGTGCCAGCTCACCTATCGGGTCCGCACAAGGAAACACCATATATTTT.

This clonotype was seen a few times. This chain uses TRBV27 with TRBJ1-1, with a possible D match to TRBD1 (5 bases). Germline values: CDR1 MNHEY, CDR2 SMNVEV (reference sequence). The length of the CDR3 is 15 residues. Trimming cost V 6 bases and J 3 bases, with 17 bases left between them. The DNA of the CDR3 is TGTGCCAGCAGACTCCGGGGCCGGAGGGACACTGAAGCTTTCTTT. Translated: CASRLRGRRDTEAFF.

CDR3 sequence (DNA): TGCGCCAGCGTCAGGGAAGGCACTGAAGCTTTCTTT. It is translated as CASVREGTEAFF. The chain links TRBV5-1 to TRBJ1-1, with D possibly being TRBD1 (5 bases). The ends were cut back, 7 bases at V and 4 bases at J, with 11 bases in the middle. Looked up from germline, CDR1 is SGHRS and CDR2 is YFSETQ. This CDR3 comprises 12 residues.

This clonotype showed up just a few times. This chain connects TRBV7-9 to TRBJ1-2; D is unclear. The CDR3 extends over 12 amino acids. The V and J ends lost 8 bases and 5 bases respectively, with 12 bases between them. The germline V gene has CDR1 SEHNR and CDR2 FQNEAQ (reference sequence). This CDR3 reads CASSAGDYGYTF. The CDR3 region has the DNA TGTGCCAGCTCCGCCGGGGATTATGGCTACACCTTC.

The V gene is TRBV12-5, the J gene TRBJ2-2, with no clear D. Germline values: CDR1 LGHNT, CDR2 FRNRAP. V lost 7 bases and J lost 1, with 7 bases in between. CDR3 length equals 13 residues. The CDR3 here is CASAPGNTGELFF. CDR3 nucleotides: TGTGCTAGTGCCCCGGGGAACACCGGGGAGCTGTTTTTT.